Listed below are T cell receptor beta chains from one sample, sequenced in a study of T cell responses to AZD1222 COVID-19 vaccine. Clones were read by immunoSEQ multiplex PCR, and TCRdb kept only the in-frame ones, dropping some. Of just over 90,000 clones listed, more than 80% were seen once; the top ten hold under 3%. The sequenced sample was peripheral blood, obtained 28 days after the second AZD1222 dose. These receptors all come from an adult who received the AZD1222 COVID-19 vaccine. Each CDR3 is given with its conserved first and last residue. The D gene is left open where the match is weak. The listing skips clone size in some rows; elsewhere it reads once, few, many or a size class.

v_gene,abundance,len,d_gene,j_gene,CDR3nt,CDR3aa
TRBV7-2,-,14,-,TRBJ2-3,TGTGCCAGCAGCCCGGCGACGTTGGGACATACGCAGTATTTT,CASSPATLGHTQYF
TRBV7-8,-,14,-,TRBJ1-6,TGTGCCAGCAGCTTAGTCGGCTATAATTCACCCCTCCACTTT,CASSLVGYNSPLHF
TRBV2,many,14,TRBD1,TRBJ1-3,TGTGCCAGCGCAGACAGGGACCTTGGAAACACCATATATTTT,CASADRDLGNTIYF
TRBV28,-,12,-,TRBJ1-2,TGTGCCAGCAGTTATCGCGACTATGGCTACACCTTC,CASSYRDYGYTF
TRBV19,-,13,TRBD2,TRBJ2-1,TGTGCCATACTAGCGGGAGAGAGGAATGAGCAGTTCTTC,CAILAGERNEQFF
TRBV2,once,12,-,TRBJ2-7,TGTGCCAGCAGTGCGGACGGCTACGAGCAGTACTTC,CASSADGYEQYF
TRBV14,-,13,-,TRBJ2-2,TGTGCCAGCAGCCAGAGTCGGACCGGGGAGCTGTTTTTT,CASSQSRTGELFF
TRBV2,-,13,TRBD1,TRBJ1-1,TGTGCCAGCCGAACCCAGGGGGGTGGTGAAGCTTTCTTT,CASRTQGGGEAFF
TRBV2,few,12,-,TRBJ1-1,TGTGCCAGCAGTGGAATGAACACTGAAGCTTTCTTT,CASSGMNTEAFF
TRBV5-1,-,15,TRBD2,TRBJ2-1,TGCGCCAGCAGCTTGGAGCTAGCGGGGTACAATGAGCAGTTCTTC,CASSLELAGYNEQFF
TRBV18,-,11,-,TRBJ2-7,TGTGCCAGCTCACCAGAATACGAGCAGTACTTC,CASSPEYEQYF
TRBV19,few,15,TRBD1,TRBJ1-4,TGTGCCAGTAGTATGGGGACAGCAACTAATGAAAAACTGTTTTTT,CASSMGTATNEKLFF
TRBV9,-,13,TRBD1,TRBJ1-2,TGTGCCAGCAGCGTAGAACAGGGGTCTGGCTACACCTTC,CASSVEQGSGYTF
TRBV5-1,-,15,TRBD2,TRBJ2-7,TGCGCCAGCAGCTGGGTTAGCGGGAGCGGTAACGAGCAGTACTTC,CASSWVSGSGNEQYF
TRBV19,-,15,TRBD1,TRBJ1-5,TGTGCCAGCAAGAACCGGGACAGGGGACCTCAGCCCCAGCATTTT,CASKNRDRGPQPQHF
TRBV7-9,-,13,-,TRBJ1-1,TGTGCCAGCAGCACGGGACTGAACACTGAAGCTTTCTTT,CASSTGLNTEAFF
TRBV12-3/TRBV12-4,-,13,-,TRBJ1-1,TGTGCCAGCAGTTGGGCAGGGAACACTGAAGCTTTCTTT,CASSWAGNTEAFF
TRBV5-5,-,14,TRBD1,TRBJ2-1,TGTGCCAGCAGCTTTCGGACAGGGGATGATGAGCAGTTCTTC,CASSFRTGDDEQFF
TRBV5-1,-,16,-,TRBJ2-3,TGCGCCAGCAGCTTGGGGGTCGAATCCCGCACAGATACGCAGTATTTT,CASSLGVESRTDTQYF
TRBV6-6,few,16,-,TRBJ1-6,TGTGCCAGCAGTTATGGGACATGGATGGAATTTTCACCCCTCCACTTT,CASSYGTWMEFSPLHF
TRBV12-1,-,18,-,TRBJ2-2,TGTGCCAGCAGCCCACGGCTCTACAGGGATCAAAGTACCGGGGAGCTGTTTTTT,CASSPRLYRDQSTGELFF
TRBV7-9,-,15,TRBD2,TRBJ2-1,TGTGCCAGCAGCTTGCCGGGACTAGCGGTCAATGAGCAGTTCTTC,CASSLPGLAVNEQFF
TRBV4-2,-,12,-,TRBJ2-1,TGTGCCAGCAGCCAAGCGGGGGATGAGCAGTTCTTC,CASSQAGDEQFF
TRBV12-3/TRBV12-4,-,11,-,TRBJ1-2,TGTGCCAGCAGTGAAAGCTATGGCTACACCTTC,CASSESYGYTF